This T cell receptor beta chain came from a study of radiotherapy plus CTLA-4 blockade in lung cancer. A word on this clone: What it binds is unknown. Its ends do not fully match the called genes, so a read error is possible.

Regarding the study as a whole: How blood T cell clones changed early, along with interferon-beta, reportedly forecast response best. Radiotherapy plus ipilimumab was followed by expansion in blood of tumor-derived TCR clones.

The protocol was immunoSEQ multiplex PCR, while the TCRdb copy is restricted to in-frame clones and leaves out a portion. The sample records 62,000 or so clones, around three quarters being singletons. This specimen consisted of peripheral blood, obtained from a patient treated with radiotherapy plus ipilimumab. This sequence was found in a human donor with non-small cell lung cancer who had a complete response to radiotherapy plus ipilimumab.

CDR3: CATSRDSRGNRPQHF. CDR3 DNA sequence: TGTGCCACCAGCAGAGATAGCCGTGGCAATCGGCCCCAGCATTTT. The rearrangement uses TRBV15 and TRBJ1-5, with D uncertain. The CDR3 is 15 residues long. Germline CDR1 LNHNV, CDR2 YYDKDF (reference sequence).